The 15 T cell receptor beta chains below were found in one sample sequenced in a study of radiation and T cells in renal cell carcinoma. TCRdb's copy holds only in-frame clones and misses some; the assay was immunoSEQ multiplex PCR. The table lists about 130,000 clones, about four fifths of them singletons. Sample time point: baseline pretreatment blood. Treatment defined: 15 Gy SBRT to primary tumor, nephrectomy 4 weeks later. The sequences come from blood, collected from a patient whose treatment included radiotherapy and nephrectomy. The origin of the receptors is a woman aged 55-75 years with renal cell carcinoma.

The chain links TRBV6-1 to TRBJ1-1; D gene ambiguous. CDR3 size: 14 residues. Trimming took off 7 bases at V and 6 bases at J, with 18 bases between the two ends. CDR1 is MNHNS, CDR2 SASEGT, per germline. Written as DNA, the CDR3 is TGTGCCAGCACCCTGAGGGCGGACGGATCTGAAGCTTTCTTT. It specifies CASTLRADGSEAFF.

The chain employs TRBV5-4 and TRBJ2-3; D is perhaps TRBD2 (6 bases). Per germline, CDR1 SGHNT and CDR2 YYREEE (reference sequence). With 2 bases removed from V and 1 base from J, the gap between germline ends came to 11 bases. The CDR3 length is 15 residues. CDR3 loop: CASSFDSGGTDTQYF. The CDR3 DNA reads TGTGCCAGCAGCTTTGATTCGGGGGGCACAGATACGCAGTATTTT.

The chain is built from TRBV5-1 and TRBJ2-2, with D unresolved. The V end was cut by 1 base, the J end by 5 bases, with 6 bases between. CDR3 length equals 13 residues. The germline V gene encodes CDR1 SGHRS and CDR2 YFSETQ. CDR3 amino acids: CASSLQETGELFF. The DNA of the CDR3 is TGCGCCAGCAGCTTGCAGGAAACCGGGGAGCTGTTTTTT. Filled out from reference TRBV5-1 and TRBJ2-2, the complete variable domain reads KAGVTQTPRYLIKTRGQQVTLSCSPISGHRSVSWYQQTPGQGLQFLFEYFSETQRNKGNFPGRFSGRQFSNSRSEMNVSTLELGDSALYLCASSLQETGELFFGEGSRLTVL.

The chain carries TRBV7-6 and TRBJ1-6, with a weak D call TRBD1 (5 bases). The CDR3 runs to 14 residues. Germline V gene sequence: CDR1 SGHVS, CDR2 FNYEAQ. V was pared by 4 bases and J by 7 bases, with 11 bases between. In nucleotides, the CDR3 is TGTGCCAGCAGCTGGGGGAGCTTAAATTCACCCCTCCACTTT. It encodes CASSWGSLNSPLHF.

This chain joins TRBV6-1 and TRBJ2-7; no definite D call. V was trimmed by 2 bases and J by 3 bases, leaving 20 bases between them. Germline CDR1 is MNHNS and CDR2 is SASEGT. This CDR3 contains 17 residues. The CDR3 loop reads CASSEMGFGGSDYEQYF. CDR3 DNA: TGTGCCAGCAGTGAAATGGGGTTCGGCGGCAGCGACTACGAGCAGTACTTC.

The J gene is TRBJ1-5, the V gene TRBV6-4, with 7 bases lining up with TRBD1. Trimming took 8 bases from V and 0 from J; bases not matched to a gene: 22. This CDR3 spans 20 amino acids. The germline CDR1 and CDR2 sequences are MRHNA and SNTAGT. Here the CDR3 reads CASFLGGLRDREYSNQPQHF. Here the CDR3 DNA reads TGTGCCAGCTTCCTGGGTGGTCTACGGGACAGAGAGTATAGCAATCAGCCCCAGCATTTT.

This sequence joins TRBV18 and TRBJ2-5; tentative D call: TRBD1 (5 bases). CDR1 is KGHSH, CDR2 LQKENI, per germline. The CDR3 sequence is 14 residues long. Trimming shortened V by 3 bases and J by 2 bases, and 10 bases separated the two germline ends. The CDR3 region is CASSPTGIQETQYF. CDR3 DNA: TGTGCCAGCTCACCCACAGGTATTCAAGAGACCCAGTACTTC.

The genes are TRBV6-1 and TRBJ2-5, with D possibly being TRBD2 (6 bases). The germline V and J ends were trimmed by 6 bases and 1 base, with 9 bases remaining between them. The CDR3 has 13 amino acids. The germline CDR1 and CDR2 sequences are MNHNS and SASEGT. The DNA of the CDR3 is TGTGCCAGCAGCCGACTAGTCCAAGAGACCCAGTACTTC. This translates into CASSRLVQETQYF.

This chain connects TRBV10-1 to TRBJ2-1; D is ambiguous. From germline, CDR1 is WNHNN and CDR2 SYGVQD (reference sequence). With 5 bases removed from V and 4 bases from J, the gap between germline ends came to 9 bases. There are 13 residues in the CDR3. CDR3 sequence: CASSFDGYNEQFF. The CDR3 DNA follows: TGCGCCAGCAGTTTTGACGGATACAATGAGCAGTTCTTC.

The rearrangement joins TRBV7-2 to TRBJ2-1; 10 nucleotides agree with TRBD2. The V gene's germline CDR1 is SGHTA and CDR2 FQGNSA. This CDR3 contains 15 residues. V lost 8 bases, J lost 4 bases, and 8 bases stayed unmatched. In DNA form, the CDR3 reads TGTGCCAGCGCTGTTAGCGGGGGGCCTTACAATGAGCAGTTCTTC. Translated: CASAVSGGPYNEQFF.

In its sample, this clone was seen once. J is TRBJ1-2 and V is TRBV29-1; D call uncertain. This CDR3 has 11 amino acids. Germline CDR1 SQVTM, CDR2 ANQGSEA. V lost 4 bases, J lost 6 bases, and 9 bases lay in between. The CDR3 loop is CSVVKSDGYTF. CDR3 DNA sequence: TGCAGCGTTGTAAAAAGCGATGGCTACACCTTC.

Remarks on this clone: One end of the junction fails to match germline, which may point to a read error. The CDR3 region is CASSKGGDNAGNTIYF. CDR3 bases: TGTGCTAGCAGCAAAGGGGGGGATAACGCTGGAAACACCATATATTTT. The rearrangement joins TRBV7-7 to TRBJ1-3; tentatively, D is TRBD1 (6 bases). Per germline, CDR1 SSHAT and CDR2 FNYEAQ (reference sequence). This CDR3 is 16 amino acids long.

This clone has just a few counts. V and J are TRBV7-9 and TRBJ1-2, with D uncertain. Trimming took off 5 bases at V and 8 bases at J, with 12 bases between the two ends. Germline CDR1 SEHNR, CDR2 FQNEAQ (reference sequence). The CDR3 is 12 residues long. The CDR3 DNA is TGTGCCAGCAGCCTGTATGACCGGGGCTACACCTTC. Translating gives CASSLYDRGYTF.

The chain carries TRBV19 and TRBJ2-3; 9 positions match TRBD1. In germline, CDR1 is LNHDA, CDR2 SQIVND (reference sequence). The trim removed 3 bases at V and 4 bases at J, leaving 5 bases unmatched. This CDR3 is 15 amino acids long. As DNA, the CDR3 is TGTGCCAGTAGTATTGGGACAGGGACATCAGATACGCAGTATTTT. Translated, it gives CASSIGTGTSDTQYF.

This chain uses TRBV11-2 with TRBJ2-3; 13 bases are a match to TRBD2. CDR1 and CDR2 from the germline V gene are SGHAT and FQNNGV. The CDR3 consists of 18 residues. With 0 bases clipped from V and 7 bases from J, the junction kept 10 bases outside the gene matches. The CDR3 loop reads CASSLDRLAGGPTNTQYF. The CDR3 DNA reads TGTGCCAGCAGCTTAGATCGACTAGCGGGGGGTCCCACGAATACGCAGTATTTT.